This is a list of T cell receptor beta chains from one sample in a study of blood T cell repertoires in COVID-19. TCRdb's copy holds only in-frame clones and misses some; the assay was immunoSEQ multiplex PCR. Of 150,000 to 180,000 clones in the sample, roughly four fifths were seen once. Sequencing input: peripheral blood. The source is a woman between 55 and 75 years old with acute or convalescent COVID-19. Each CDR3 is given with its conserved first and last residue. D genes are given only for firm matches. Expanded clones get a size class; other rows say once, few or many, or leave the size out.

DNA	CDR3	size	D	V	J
TGTGCCAGTAGTCTTACCCTCAGGACCAGGGAGGATCAGCCCCAGCATTTT	CASSLTLRTREDQPQHF	.	.	TRBV19	TRBJ1-5
TGCAGCGCCAGGGACAGGGGGCGAAATTCACCCCTCCACTTT	CSARDRGRNSPLHF	.	TRBD1	TRBV29-1	TRBJ1-6
TGTGCCAGCAGCGTAGAGGTCGGGGGGGCTAGGTCACCCCTCCACTTT	CASSVEVGGARSPLHF	.	.	TRBV9	TRBJ1-6
TGTGCCTGGAGTGTGGGGTCTAGCGGGGGCTATGAGCAGTTCTTC	CAWSVGSSGGYEQFF	.	TRBD2	TRBV30	TRBJ2-1
TGTGCCAGCAGTCCCTCCAGCGGGGAGCTGTTTTTT	CASSPSSGELFF	.	.	TRBV6-5	TRBJ2-2
TGCGCCAGCAGCTTGGTCGGGGGTATCGATGGCTACACCTTC	CASSLVGGIDGYTF	.	.	TRBV5-1	TRBJ1-2
TGTGCCAGCAGCCCCACTAGCGGGGGGACGGTTTACCAAGAGACCCAGTACTTC	CASSPTSGGTVYQETQYF	.	TRBD2	TRBV9	TRBJ2-5
TGTGCCAGTAGCGAAGGACAGGGACGAGAAGAGACCCAGTACTTC	CASSEGQGREETQYF	.	TRBD1	TRBV19	TRBJ2-5
TGTGCCAGCAGCAAAAAAGGGACTAGCGGGTCAGGTAATGAGCAGTTCTTC	CASSKKGTSGSGNEQFF	.	.	TRBV21-1	TRBJ2-1
TGTGCCAGCAGCCCAGCACCGGGACTCACCACAGATACGCAGTATTTT	CASSPAPGLTTDTQYF	.	.	TRBV7-2	TRBJ2-3
TGTGCCAGCAGCCCCTGGACAGCCTCCCACTCTATAGCTTTCTTT	CASSPWTASHSIAFF	.	.	TRBV7-9	TRBJ1-1
TGTGCCAGCAGTCCCGGACAGGGGAAGAATTCACCCCTCCACTTT	CASSPGQGKNSPLHF	.	TRBD1	TRBV7-8	TRBJ1-6
TGCGCCAGCAGCCGGGAGAACTATGGCTACACCTTC	CASSRENYGYTF	.	.	TRBV5-1	TRBJ1-2
TGTGCCAGCAGCTTAGGGGCCGGGACAGGGGTACCTACAGCTTTCTTT	CASSLGAGTGVPTAFF	few	TRBD1	TRBV7-9	TRBJ1-1
TGTGCCAGCTCGCTTAGCGGGGTAACAGAGACCCAGTACTTC	CASSLSGVTETQYF	few	TRBD2	TRBV18	TRBJ2-5
TGTGCCACCTCCGGGACCGGGGGCAATGAGCAGTTCTTC	CATSGTGGNEQFF	once	.	TRBV10-3	TRBJ2-1
TGTGCCAGCTCACCAAGGGAGACAAGCAATCAGCCCCAGCATTTT	CASSPRETSNQPQHF	.	.	TRBV18	TRBJ1-5
TGTGCCAGCAAGGAGTCGGGACAGGGAAATGGCTACACCTTC	CASKESGQGNGYTF	.	TRBD1	TRBV2	TRBJ1-2
TGCGCCAGCAGCCCCGTAGCGGGGGGAGGTGAGACCCAGTACTTC	CASSPVAGGGETQYF	.	TRBD2	TRBV5-1	TRBJ2-5
TGTGCCAGCAGCTGGCAGGTAAATCAGCCCCAGCATTTT	CASSWQVNQPQHF	.	.	TRBV5-6	TRBJ1-5
TGTGCCAGCAGCTTCCGACTAGCAAGCCAAGAGACCCAGTACTTC	CASSFRLASQETQYF	few	TRBD2	TRBV7-9	TRBJ2-5
TGTGCCAGCAGCTTAACGGGCAGTGCCACTGAAGCTTTCTTT	CASSLTGSATEAFF	.	.	TRBV7-3	TRBJ1-1
TGTGCCAGCAGTGTTAGCGGGGGACTTTACAATGAGCAGTTCTTC	CASSVSGGLYNEQFF	.	TRBD2	TRBV2	TRBJ2-1
TGCGCCAGCAGCTTGGTATCAAACACCTACAATGAGCAGTTCTTC	CASSLVSNTYNEQFF	.	.	TRBV5-1	TRBJ2-1
TGTGCCAGCAGCCCCCGAGCGGACGGGTATGGCTACACCTTC	CASSPRADGYGYTF	.	.	TRBV3-1/TRBV3-2	TRBJ1-2
TGTGCCAGCAGCTTAGTAGGAGGAGGCTACACCTTC	CASSLVGGGYTF	.	.	TRBV7-8	TRBJ1-2
TGTGCCAGCAGAACAGGGGAGCTGTTTTTT	CASRTGELFF	.	.	TRBV25-1	TRBJ2-2
TGCGCCAGCAGCGCGAGAAATCGCTACACCTTC	CASSARNRYTF	few	.	TRBV5-1	TRBJ1-2
TGTGCCACCAGCAGAGATAAACAGGGCATCTACAATGAGCAGTTCTTC	CATSRDKQGIYNEQFF	few	.	TRBV15	TRBJ2-1
TGTGCCGGGAGCCTTGGGACAGGCAATCAGCCCCAGCATTTT	CAGSLGTGNQPQHF	.	TRBD1	TRBV30	TRBJ1-5
TGTGCCACCAGTGATCCCAGCGGGGGGCAGTACAATGAGCAGTTCTTC	CATSDPSGGQYNEQFF	.	TRBD2	TRBV24-1	TRBJ2-1
TGTGCCAGTCGACCCGTCGCCGGGGAAGTAAAACTGTTTTTT	CASRPVAGEVKLFF	few	.	TRBV19	TRBJ1-4
TGTGCCAGCCGGGGGTTTACCCCAACAACAGATACGCAGTATTTT	CASRGFTPTTDTQYF	.	.	TRBV19	TRBJ2-3
TGTGCCAGCAGGACAGGGGAAAAACTGTTTTTT	CASRTGEKLFF	.	TRBD1	TRBV12-3/TRBV12-4	TRBJ1-4
TGTGCCAGCACCGGAGTAGGGGTAAGACGGGGAAACACCATATATTTT	CASTGVGVRRGNTIYF	.	.	TRBV21-1	TRBJ1-3
TGTGCCAGCAGCCCGGGACAGGGCTATGGCTACACCTTC	CASSPGQGYGYTF	.	TRBD1	TRBV12-3/TRBV12-4	TRBJ1-2